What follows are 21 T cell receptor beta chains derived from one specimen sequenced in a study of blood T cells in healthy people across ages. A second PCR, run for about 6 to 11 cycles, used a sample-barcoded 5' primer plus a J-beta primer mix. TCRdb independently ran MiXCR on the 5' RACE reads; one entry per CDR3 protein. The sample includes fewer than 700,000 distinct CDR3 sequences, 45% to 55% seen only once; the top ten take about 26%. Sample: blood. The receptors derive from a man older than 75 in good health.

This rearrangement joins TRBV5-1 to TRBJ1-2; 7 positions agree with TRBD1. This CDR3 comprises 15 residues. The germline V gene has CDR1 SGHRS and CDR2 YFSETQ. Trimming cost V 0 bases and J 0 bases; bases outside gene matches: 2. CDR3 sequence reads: CASSLGDSPNYGYTF. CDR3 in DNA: TGCGCCAGCAGCTTGGGGGACAGTCCTAACTATGGCTACACCTTC.

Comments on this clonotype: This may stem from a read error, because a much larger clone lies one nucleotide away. The CDR3 spells CASSYLGDSPPHF. CDR3 nucleotides: TGTGCCAGCAGTTATTTGGGGGATTCACCCCCCCACTTT. The J gene is TRBJ1-6, the V gene TRBV6-5; tentatively, D is TRBD1 (5 bases). The CDR3 extends over 13 amino acids. Germline values: CDR1 MNHEY, CDR2 SVGAGI.

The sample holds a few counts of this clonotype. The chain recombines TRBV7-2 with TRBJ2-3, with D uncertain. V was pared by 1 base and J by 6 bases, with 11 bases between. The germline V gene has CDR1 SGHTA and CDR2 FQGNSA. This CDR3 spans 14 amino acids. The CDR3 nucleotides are TGTGCCAGCAGCTTAGTGCCGCAGGCGGATACGCAGTATTTT. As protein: CASSLVPQADTQYF.

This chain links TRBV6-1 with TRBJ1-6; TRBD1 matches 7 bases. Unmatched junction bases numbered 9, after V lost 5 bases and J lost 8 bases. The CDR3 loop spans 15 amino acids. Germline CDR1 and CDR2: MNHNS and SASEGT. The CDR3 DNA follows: TGTGCCAGCAGTAGCTGGACAGGACGGGATTCACCCCTCCACTTT. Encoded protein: CASSSWTGRDSPLHF.

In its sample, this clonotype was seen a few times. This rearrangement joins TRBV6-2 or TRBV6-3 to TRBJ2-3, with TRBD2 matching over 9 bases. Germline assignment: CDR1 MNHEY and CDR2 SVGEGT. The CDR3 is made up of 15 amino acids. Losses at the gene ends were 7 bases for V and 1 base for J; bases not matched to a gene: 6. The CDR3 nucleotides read TGTGCCAGCAACCTAGCGGGATTCGGCACAGATACGCAGTATTTT. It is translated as CASNLAGFGTDTQYF.

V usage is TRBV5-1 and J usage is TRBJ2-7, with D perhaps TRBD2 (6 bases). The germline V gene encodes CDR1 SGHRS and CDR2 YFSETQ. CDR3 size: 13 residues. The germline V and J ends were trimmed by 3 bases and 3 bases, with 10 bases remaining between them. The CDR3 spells CASSYDGSYEQYF. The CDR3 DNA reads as TGCGCCAGCAGCTACGACGGGAGCTACGAGCAGTACTTC.

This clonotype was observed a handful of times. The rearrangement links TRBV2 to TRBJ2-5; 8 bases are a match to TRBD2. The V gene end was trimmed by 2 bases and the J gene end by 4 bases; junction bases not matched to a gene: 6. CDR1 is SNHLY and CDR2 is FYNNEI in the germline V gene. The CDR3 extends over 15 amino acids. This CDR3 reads CASSENAGGLETQYF. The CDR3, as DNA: TGTGCCAGCAGTGAAAATGCGGGGGGATTAGAGACCCAGTACTTC. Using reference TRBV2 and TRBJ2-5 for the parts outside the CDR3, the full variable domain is EPEVTQTPSHQVTQMGQEVILRCVPISNHLYFYWYRQILGQKVEFLVSFYNNEISEKSEIFDDQFSVERPDGSNFTLKIRSTKLEDSAMYFCASSENAGGLETQYFGPGTRLLVL.

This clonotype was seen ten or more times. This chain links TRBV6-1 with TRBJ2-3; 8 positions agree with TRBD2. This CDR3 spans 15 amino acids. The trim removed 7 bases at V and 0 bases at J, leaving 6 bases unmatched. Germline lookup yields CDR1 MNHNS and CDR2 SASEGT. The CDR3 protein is CASKPLADSTDTQYF. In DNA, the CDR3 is TGTGCCAGCAAACCACTAGCGGACAGCACAGATACGCAGTATTTT.

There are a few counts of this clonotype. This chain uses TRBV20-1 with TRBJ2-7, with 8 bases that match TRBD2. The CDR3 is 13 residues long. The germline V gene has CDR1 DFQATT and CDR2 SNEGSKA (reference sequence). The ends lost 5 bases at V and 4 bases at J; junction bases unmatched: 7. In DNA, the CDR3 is TGCAGTGCTGATCGGGGGGGTGGTTACGAGCAGTACTTC. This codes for CSADRGGGYEQYF.

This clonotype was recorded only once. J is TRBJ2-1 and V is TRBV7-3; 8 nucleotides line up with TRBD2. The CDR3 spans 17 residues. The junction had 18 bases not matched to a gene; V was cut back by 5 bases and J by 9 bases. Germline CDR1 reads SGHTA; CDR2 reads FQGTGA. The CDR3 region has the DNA TGTGCCAGCAGCCCCTTTATGACATTAGCGGGGAAGGGTGAGCAGTTCTTC. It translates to CASSPFMTLAGKGEQFF.

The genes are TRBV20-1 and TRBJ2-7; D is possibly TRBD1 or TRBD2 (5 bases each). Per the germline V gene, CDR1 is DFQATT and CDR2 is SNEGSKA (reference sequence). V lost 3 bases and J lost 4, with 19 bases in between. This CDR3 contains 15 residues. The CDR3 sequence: CSARRSGRPSYEQYF. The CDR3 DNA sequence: TGCAGTGCTAGGAGGTCGGGACGACCATCTTACGAGCAGTACTTC.

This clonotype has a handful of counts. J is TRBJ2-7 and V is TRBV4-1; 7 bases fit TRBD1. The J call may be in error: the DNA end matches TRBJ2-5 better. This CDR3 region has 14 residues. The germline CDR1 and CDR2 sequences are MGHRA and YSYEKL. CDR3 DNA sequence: TGCGCCAGCAGCCAACCCCGACAGGGAAAGACCCAGTACTTC. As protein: CASSQPRQGKTQYF.

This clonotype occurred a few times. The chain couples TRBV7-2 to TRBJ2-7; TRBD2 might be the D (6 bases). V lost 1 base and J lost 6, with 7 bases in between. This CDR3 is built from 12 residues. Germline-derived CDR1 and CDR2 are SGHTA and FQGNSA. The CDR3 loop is CASSLEGGEQYF. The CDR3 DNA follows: TGTGCCAGCAGCTTAGAGGGAGGCGAGCAGTACTTC.

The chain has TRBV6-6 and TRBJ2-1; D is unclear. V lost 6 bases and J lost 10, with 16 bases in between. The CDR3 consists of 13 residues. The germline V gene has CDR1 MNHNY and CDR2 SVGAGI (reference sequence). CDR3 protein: CASRPGRAQEQFF. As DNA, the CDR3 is TGTGCCAGCAGGCCCGGCCGTGCGCAGGAGCAGTTCTTC.

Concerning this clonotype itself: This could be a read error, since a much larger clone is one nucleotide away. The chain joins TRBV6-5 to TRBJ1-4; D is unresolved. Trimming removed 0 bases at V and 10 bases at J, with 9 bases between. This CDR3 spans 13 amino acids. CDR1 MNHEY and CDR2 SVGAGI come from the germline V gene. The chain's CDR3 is CASSYSSYGKLFF. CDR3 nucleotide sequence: TGTGCCAGCAGTTACTCGAGTTACGGAAAACTGTTTTTT.

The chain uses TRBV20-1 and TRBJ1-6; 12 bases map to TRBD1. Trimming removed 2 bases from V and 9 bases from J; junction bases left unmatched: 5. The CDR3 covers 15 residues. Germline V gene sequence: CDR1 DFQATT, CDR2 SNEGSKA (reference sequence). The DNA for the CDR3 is TGCAGTGCTAGAACGGGGGACAGGGGGCGTTCACCCCTCCACTTT. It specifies CSARTGDRGRSPLHF.

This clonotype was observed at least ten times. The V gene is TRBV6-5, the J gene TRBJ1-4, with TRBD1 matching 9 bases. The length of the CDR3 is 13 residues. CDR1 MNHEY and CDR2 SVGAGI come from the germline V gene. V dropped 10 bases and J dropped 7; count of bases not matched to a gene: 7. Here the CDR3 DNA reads TGTGCCACCAGAAGGACAGGGGCTGAAAAACTGTTTTTT. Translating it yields CATRRTGAEKLFF.

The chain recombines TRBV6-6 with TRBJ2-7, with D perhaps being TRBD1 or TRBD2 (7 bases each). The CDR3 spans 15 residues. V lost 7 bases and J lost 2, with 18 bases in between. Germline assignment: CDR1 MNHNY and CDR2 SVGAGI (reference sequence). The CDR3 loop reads CASNPQGGPAYEQYF. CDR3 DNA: TGTGCCAGCAACCCGCAGGGGGGGCCAGCCTACGAGCAGTACTTC.

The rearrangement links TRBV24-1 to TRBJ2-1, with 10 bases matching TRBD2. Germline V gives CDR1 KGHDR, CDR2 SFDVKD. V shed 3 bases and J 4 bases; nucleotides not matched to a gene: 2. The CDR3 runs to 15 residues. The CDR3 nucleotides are TGTGCCACCAGTGATGGACTAGCGGCTTACAATGAGCAGTTCTTC. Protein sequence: CATSDGLAAYNEQFF.

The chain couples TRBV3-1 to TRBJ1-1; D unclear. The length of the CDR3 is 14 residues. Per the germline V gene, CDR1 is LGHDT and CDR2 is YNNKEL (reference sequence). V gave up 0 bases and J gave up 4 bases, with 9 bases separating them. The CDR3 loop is CASSQDSWSTEAFF. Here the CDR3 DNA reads TGTGCCAGCAGCCAAGATAGTTGGTCCACTGAAGCTTTCTTT.

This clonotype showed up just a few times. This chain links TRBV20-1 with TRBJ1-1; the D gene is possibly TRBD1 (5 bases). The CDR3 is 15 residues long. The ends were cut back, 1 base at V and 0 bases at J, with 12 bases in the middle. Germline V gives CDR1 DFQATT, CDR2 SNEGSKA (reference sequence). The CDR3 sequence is CSARAPKGLNTEAFF. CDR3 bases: TGCAGTGCTAGAGCTCCGAAGGGGTTGAACACTGAAGCTTTCTTT.